The T cell receptor (beta chain) under discussion was sequenced for a study of Ad26.COV2.S vaccination and SARS-CoV-2 variants. Findings and limits, study-wide: Vaccinees and placebo recipients showed similar non-spike TCR breadth.

Remarks on this clone: Its target is not known.

Assay: immunoSEQ multiplex PCR; the TCRdb copy retains only in-frame clones and omits some. The sample records 290,000 or so clones, more than 70% being singletons. Treatment here: around 19 received Ad26.COV2.S at low or high dose, single or two shots; several received placebo; per-sample allocation not given. It was on day 63 after the first vaccine or placebo injection that samples were taken. Trimming cost V 4 bases and J 8 bases, with 8 bases left between them. Germline CDR1 is LNHDA and CDR2 is SQIVND (reference sequence). This CDR3 has 11 residues. The receptor's source is a person between 18 and 65 years old who received the Ad26.COV2.S COVID-19 vaccine or a placebo. The material sequenced was peripheral blood, taken in a trial of Ad26.COV2.S vaccine versus placebo. The rearrangement links TRBV19 to TRBJ1-2; D gene unclear. Here the CDR3 DNA reads TGTGCCAGTAGTACTAAGACAGGCTACACCTTC. The encoded protein is CASSTKTGYTF.